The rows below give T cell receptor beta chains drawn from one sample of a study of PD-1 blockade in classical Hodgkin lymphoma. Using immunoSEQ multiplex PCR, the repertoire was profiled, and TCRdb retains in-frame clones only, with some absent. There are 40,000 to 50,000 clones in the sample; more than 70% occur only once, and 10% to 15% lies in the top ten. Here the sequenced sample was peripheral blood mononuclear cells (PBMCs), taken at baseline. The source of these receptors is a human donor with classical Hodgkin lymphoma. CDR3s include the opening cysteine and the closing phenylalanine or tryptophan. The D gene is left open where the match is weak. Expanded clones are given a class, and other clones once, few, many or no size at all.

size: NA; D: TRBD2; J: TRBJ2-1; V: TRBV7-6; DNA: TGTGCCAGCAGCTCCGGGACTACGCGGTTCTTC; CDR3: CASSSGTTRFF
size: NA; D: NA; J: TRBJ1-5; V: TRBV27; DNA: TGTGCCAGCAGTTCAGAGGCGGACAATCAGCCCCAGCATTTT; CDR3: CASSSEADNQPQHF
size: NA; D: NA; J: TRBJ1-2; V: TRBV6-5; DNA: TGTGCCAGCAGTTACTCGACCCGGTGGGAGTATGGCTACACCTTC; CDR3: CASSYSTRWEYGYTF
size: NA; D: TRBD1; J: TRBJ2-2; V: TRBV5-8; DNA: TGTGCCACCTGGGACAGGGGCTTGACCGGGGAGCTGTTTTTT; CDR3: CATWDRGLTGELFF
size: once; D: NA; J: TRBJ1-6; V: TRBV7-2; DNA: TGTGCCAGCAGCTTATATCGTGATTCACCCCTCCACTTT; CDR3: CASSLYRDSPLHF
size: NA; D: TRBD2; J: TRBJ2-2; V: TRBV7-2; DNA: TGTGCCAGCAGCTTATTCGTGGGACTAGCCCCCGGGGAGCTGTTTTTT; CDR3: CASSLFVGLAPGELFF
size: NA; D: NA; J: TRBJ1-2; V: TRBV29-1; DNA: TGCAGCGTTGGACTGGGAAACTATGGCTACACCTTC; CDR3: CSVGLGNYGYTF
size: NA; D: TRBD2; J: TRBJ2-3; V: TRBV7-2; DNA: TGTGCCAGCAGCTTCAACCCCATAGCGGGGATGTTCACAGATACGCAGTATTTT; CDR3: CASSFNPIAGMFTDTQYF
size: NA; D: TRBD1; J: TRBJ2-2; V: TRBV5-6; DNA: TGTGCCAGCAGCTGGGGGACAGGGGATTCGGCCGGGGAGCTGTTTTTT; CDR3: CASSWGTGDSAGELFF
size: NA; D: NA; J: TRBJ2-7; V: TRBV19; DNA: TGTGCCAGTAGTATAGATCGGGACGACTCCTACGAGCAGTACTTC; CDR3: CASSIDRDDSYEQYF
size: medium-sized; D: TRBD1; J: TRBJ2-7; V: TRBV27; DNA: TGTGCCAGCAGTCTATTGACAGGGGACGAGCAGTACTTC; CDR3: CASSLLTGDEQYF
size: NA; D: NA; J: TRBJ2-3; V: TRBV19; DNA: TGTGCCAGTAGTATAGGGGGCGAAATCACAGATACGCAGTATTTT; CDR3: CASSIGGEITDTQYF
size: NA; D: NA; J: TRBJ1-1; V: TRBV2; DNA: TGTGCCAGCAGGGAGGGGTGGGAGAGAGCTTTCTTT; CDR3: CASREGWERAFF
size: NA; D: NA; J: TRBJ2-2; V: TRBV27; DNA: TGTGCCAGCAGTTTTAGCACATCGAACACCGGGGAGCTGTTTTTT; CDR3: CASSFSTSNTGELFF